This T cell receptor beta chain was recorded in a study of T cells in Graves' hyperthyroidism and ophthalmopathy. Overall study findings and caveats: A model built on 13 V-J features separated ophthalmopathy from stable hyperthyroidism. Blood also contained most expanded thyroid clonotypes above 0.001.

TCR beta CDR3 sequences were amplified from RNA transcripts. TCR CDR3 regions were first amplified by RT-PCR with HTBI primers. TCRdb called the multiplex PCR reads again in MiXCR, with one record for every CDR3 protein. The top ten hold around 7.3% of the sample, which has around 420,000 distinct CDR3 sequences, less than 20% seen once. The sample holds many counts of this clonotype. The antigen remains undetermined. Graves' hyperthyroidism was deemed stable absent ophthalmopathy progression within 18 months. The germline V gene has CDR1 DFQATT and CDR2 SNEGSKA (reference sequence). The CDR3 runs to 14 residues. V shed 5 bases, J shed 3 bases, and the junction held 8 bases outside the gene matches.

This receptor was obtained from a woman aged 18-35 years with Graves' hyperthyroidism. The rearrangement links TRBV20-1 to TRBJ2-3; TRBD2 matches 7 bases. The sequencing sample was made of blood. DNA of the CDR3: TGCAGTGCTCACGGGGGGTTCGGAACAGATACGCAGTATTTT. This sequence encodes CSAHGGFGTDTQYF.